Listed below are T cell receptor beta chains from one sample, sequenced in a study of early T cells in non-severe SARS-CoV-2 infection. A single record per CDR3 protein comes from TCRdb applying MiXCR to the 5' RACE reads. The data contain tens of thousands of distinct CDR3 sequences, 11% of them singletons. This material consisted of whole blood, taken at baseline. These receptors originate from an adult who was a healthcare worker with PCR-confirmed SARS-CoV-2 infection or an uninfected control (not recorded which). CDR3s leave out the opening cysteine and the closing phenylalanine or tryptophan. D genes are given only for firm matches. Expanded clones get a size class; other rows say once, few or many, or leave the size out.

j_call cdr3_length clone_size v_call d_call cdr3_aa
TRBJ2-5 13 few TRBV27 . ASSPIQGTEETQY
TRBJ1-2 12 . TRBV7-9 TRBD1 ASSGTGGDYGYT
TRBJ1-5 18 many TRBV14 . ASSQVQGTPSPYSNQPQH
TRBJ2-7 12 few TRBV7-8 . ASSLEGISYEQY
TRBJ1-2 11 few TRBV12-3/TRBV12-4 . ASSLQGDYGYT
TRBJ1-6 14 many TRBV4-2 . ASSQERGNENSPLH
TRBJ2-7 11 few TRBV29-1 TRBD1 SVSGTGGSEQY
TRBJ1-1 12 many TRBV7-8 TRBD1 ASRRVGGGPEAF
TRBJ2-4 12 . TRBV12-3/TRBV12-4 TRBD2 ASSLTERGGIQY
TRBJ1-1 12 . TRBV29-1 . SVLPRLQVAEAF
TRBJ1-1 14 . TRBV6-2/TRBV6-3 . ASMARATGMNTEAF
TRBJ2-5 11 . TRBV5-4 . ASSFRELETQY
TRBJ2-1 14 few TRBV5-4 . ASISRGGGFDNEQF
TRBJ1-2 13 . TRBV6-1 . ASSEMSQTNYGYT
TRBJ1-1 10 . TRBV7-9 TRBD1 ASNRGDTEAF
TRBJ2-1 13 . TRBV2 . ASPTDGRNYNEQF
TRBJ2-5 10 . TRBV5-5 . ASSLVWETQY
TRBJ2-1 11 . TRBV29-1 . SVYESSYNEQF
TRBJ2-3 10 . TRBV20-1 . SASHNHNTQY
TRBJ1-1 9 few TRBV7-9 . ASTRMTEAF
TRBJ1-1 10 few TRBV10-3 . AIRSTGFEAF
TRBJ2-1 9 . TRBV30 . AWSDWDVPF
TRBJ1-5 13 few TRBV6-1 . ASMWSDSLNQPQH
TRBJ2-7 13 few TRBV27 . ASSPSVGARYEQY
TRBJ1-2 13 many TRBV6-4 . ASRPGGYLNYGYT
TRBJ1-3 9 once TRBV20-1 . AAPDGNTIY
TRBJ1-1 13 few TRBV12-3/TRBV12-4 TRBD1 ASSPSRDRGIEAF
TRBJ2-5 14 . TRBV7-8 TRBD2 ASSAPGLAGLETQY
TRBJ1-3 10 few TRBV12-3/TRBV12-4 . ASGPSGNTIY
TRBJ1-2 13 few TRBV20-1 . SARDLSPVGYGYT
TRBJ1-2 13 few TRBV6-6 . ASSYLGAEDYGYT
TRBJ1-1 11 . TRBV14 . ASSQDRYSRAF
TRBJ1-1 12 . TRBV20-1 . SFLRTVPDTEAF
TRBJ1-4 12 few TRBV7-6 TRBD1 ASSLVQGDEKLF
TRBJ1-1 11 few TRBV30 . AWSVDRRGEAF
TRBJ1-2 12 many TRBV3-1 . ASSRQHGNYGYT
TRBJ1-1 14 . TRBV12-3/TRBV12-4 TRBD1 ASSPEGALVNTEAF
TRBJ2-7 13 . TRBV5-6 . ASSLYPKNPYEQY
TRBJ2-3 12 . TRBV25-1 . ATTYWGGTDTQY
TRBJ1-2 12 few TRBV13 . ASSQRVANYGYT
TRBJ2-2 14 few TRBV6-6 . ASSYRPPGATGELF
TRBJ2-7 10 many TRBV14 TRBD2 ASSPSGYEQY
TRBJ1-3 13 few TRBV5-1 . ASSPPTGSGNTIY
TRBJ1-3 16 . TRBV6-6 TRBD1 ASSFPGTGRHSGNTIY
TRBJ2-3 12 . TRBV3-1 . ASSQGGAGGTQY
TRBJ2-1 15 . TRBV4-1 TRBD1 ASSHATGGNLGNEQF
TRBJ2-5 9 . TRBV20-1 . SADWGETQY
TRBJ2-3 12 few TRBV12-3/TRBV12-4 . ASRGAAGTDTQY
TRBJ1-5 11 many TRBV6-5 . ASSEQGPQPQH
TRBJ1-4 12 . TRBV25-1 TRBD1 ASSDSRGQEKLF
TRBJ2-2 14 once TRBV20-1 . SARDPTMSASGELF
TRBJ2-3 13 few TRBV20-1 . SAREDSKGTDTQY
TRBJ1-4 16 . TRBV27 TRBD1 ASSLKGRGSGSNEKLF
TRBJ1-5 12 few TRBV27 . ASSITAVRKAQH
TRBJ1-2 12 medium-sized TRBV18 TRBD1 ASSPGGTAYGYT
TRBJ1-6 12 many TRBV18 . ASSPPSPVSPLH
TRBJ2-5 15 few TRBV7-6 TRBD2 ASSQGRPGTSKETQY
TRBJ2-4 12 many TRBV7-9 . ASSLEIAKNIQY
TRBJ1-6 14 few TRBV27 . ATSRADRISNSPLH
TRBJ2-2 12 few TRBV12-3/TRBV12-4 TRBD1 ASSLNRGSGELF